Included here is one TCR beta chain sequence, with context. Its antigen is still unknown. From germline, CDR1 is LNHDA and CDR2 SQIVND (reference sequence). Deletions cut 4 bases from V and 8 bases from J, with 9 bases between. This CDR3 region has 12 residues. The data stem from a study of T cells in localized non-small cell lung cancer. Data came from immunoSEQ multiplex PCR; TCRdb stores just in-frame clones and leaves some out. The table has around 140,000 clones, roughly 90% seen once; the top ten hold roughly 1.8%. Study results and caveats: Out of the top 100 tumor clones, a median roughly 58 were seen in adjacent lung. Among the tissues sampled, uninvolved adjacent lung had the highest T cell clonality, above tumor. With higher T cell density in blood came longer overall survival. Sequence data derive from only one tumor region, so heterogeneity remains possible.

The sequence came from a female donor over 55 with stage I lung adenocarcinoma. The specimen comprised peripheral blood, sampled before any cancer treatment. The chain is built from TRBV19 and TRBJ1-3, with D possibly TRBD1 on 6 matching bases. CDR3 protein: CASSKQGDTIYF. In nucleotides, the CDR3 is TGTGCCAGTAGTAAACAGGGCGACACCATATATTTT. The full variable domain, completed using reference TRBV19 and TRBJ1-3, is DGGITQSPKYLFRKEGQNVTLSCEQNLNHDAMYWYRQDPGQGLRLIYYSQIVNDFQKGDIAEGYSVSREKKESFPLTVTSAQKNPTAFYLCASSKQGDTIYFGEGSWLTVV.